This entry lists 26 T cell receptor beta chains sequenced from one sample in a study of CD8 T cells in Susac syndrome. Reverse transcription of about 0.5 to 1 ug RNA was performed with random hexamers. TCRdb re-called the immunoSEQ multiplex PCR reads with MiXCR, one entry per CDR3 protein. The profile shows approximately 190,000 distinct CDR3 sequences, roughly 94% of them singletons. Source material: CD8+ T cells from PBMCs. Receptor source: a human donor with Susac syndrome.

The V gene is TRBV10-2, the J gene TRBJ2-7; TRBD1 agrees at 8 bases. Germline CDR1 reads WSHSY; CDR2 reads SAAADI. CDR3 length: 13 residues. V lost 4 bases to trimming and J lost 2 bases; unmatched junction nucleotides: 1. The CDR3 sequence: CASSGTGTYEQYF. The CDR3 bases are TGCGCCAGCAGTGGGACAGGGACCTACGAGCAGTACTTC.

CDR3 region: CASSLALYNEQFF. CDR3 nucleotide sequence: TGTGCCAGCAGCTTAGCCTTATACAATGAGCAGTTCTTC. The genes are TRBV7-2 and TRBJ2-1; D is unresolved. In germline, CDR1 is SGHTA, CDR2 FQGNSA. The CDR3 length is 13 residues. V was cut by 0 bases and J by 4 bases, with 4 bases left in between.

This clonotype was recorded only once. The V and J genes are TRBV12-3 or TRBV12-4 and TRBJ2-1; D might be TRBD2 (6 bases). CDR3 length: 15 amino acids. Trimming stripped 3 bases from V and 5 bases from J, with 14 bases between. The DNA of the CDR3 is TGTGCCAGCAGTTTCCCTGGGAGGCTGAACAATGAGCAGTTCTTC. It encodes CASSFPGRLNNEQFF.

The CDR3 DNA is TGCAGCGTTGAGGACGGCACCGGGGAGCTGTTTTTT. Its translation is CSVEDGTGELFF. This chain connects TRBV29-1 to TRBJ2-2, with D uncertain. The CDR3 length is 12 residues. Trimming took 3 bases from V and 4 from J, leaving 6 bases between them. CDR1 is SQVTM and CDR2 is ANQGSEA in the germline V gene.

V and J are TRBV9 and TRBJ2-1, with 15 positions matching TRBD2. Germline V CDR1 and CDR2: SGDLS, YYNGEE. V was pared by 4 bases and J by 0 bases, with 17 bases of the junction left unmatched. There are 22 residues in the CDR3. CDR3 residues: CASSPGTSGGPSTFSSYNEQFF. The CDR3 region has the DNA TGTGCCAGCAGCCCCGGGACTAGCGGGGGGCCCTCCACCTTCAGCTCCTACAATGAGCAGTTCTTC.

V is TRBV19 and J is TRBJ1-5; TRBD1 aligns across 10 bases. Trimming took 5 bases from V and 7 from J; bases not matched to a gene: 8. The CDR3 covers 15 residues. In germline, CDR1 is LNHDA, CDR2 SQIVND (reference sequence). The CDR3, as DNA: TGTGCCAGTAGTGGCCCCGGGACAGGGGAGCAGCCCCAGCATTTT. It yields the protein CASSGPGTGEQPQHF.

V and J are TRBV9 and TRBJ2-7; maybe TRBD1 (5 bases). CDR1 and CDR2 (germline): SGDLS, YYNGEE. V was clipped by 4 bases and J by 2 bases, with 16 bases between them. The CDR3 is 15 residues long. The CDR3 loop reads CASSPSAGFTYEQYF. The CDR3 DNA reads TGTGCCAGCAGCCCCTCGGCAGGGTTCACCTACGAGCAGTACTTC.

This sequence joins TRBV7-3 and TRBJ2-1; 9 bases map to TRBD2. J gave up 4 bases and V 5 bases, and 6 bases lay outside the gene matches. CDR1 SGHTA and CDR2 FQGTGA come from the germline V gene. The CDR3 has 15 amino acids. CDR3 sequence (DNA): TGTGCCAGCAGCCTCCCCAGCGGGGGGTACAATGAGCAGTTCTTC. Translating gives CASSLPSGGYNEQFF.

The chain employs TRBV6-5 and TRBJ1-5, with D perhaps TRBD1 (6 bases). This CDR3 has 14 residues. Germline V CDR1 and CDR2: MNHEY, SVGAGI. The ends were cut back, 6 bases at V and 2 bases at J, with 11 bases in the middle. The DNA of the CDR3 is TGTGCCAGCAGGCGCTACAGGGGCAATCAGCCCCAGCATTTT. Its translation is CASRRYRGNQPQHF.

The gene calls are TRBV29-1 and TRBJ2-1, with TRBD1 matching 7 bases. Germline V gene sequence: CDR1 SQVTM, CDR2 ANQGSEA. V shed 1 base and J 4 bases; nucleotides not matched to a gene: 10. The CDR3 spans 16 residues. CDR3 residues: CSVEAPNRGVYNEQFF. CDR3 in DNA: TGCAGCGTTGAAGCCCCGAACAGGGGAGTATACAATGAGCAGTTCTTC.

V usage is TRBV6-4 and J usage is TRBJ2-5; no firm D call. Between the trimmed V and J ends, which lost 5 bases and 13 bases, there was a span of 5 bases. The V gene's germline CDR1 is MRHNA and CDR2 SNTAGT. The CDR3 is 8 amino acids. The CDR3 coding sequence is TGTGCCAGCAGTTCCAGGTACTTC. Its protein is CASSSRYF.

The chain recombines TRBV5-1 with TRBJ2-1, with TRBD2 identical over 9 bases. From germline, CDR1 is SGHRS and CDR2 YFSETQ. With V trimmed by 1 base and J by 6 bases, 14 bases remained unmatched. This CDR3 has 18 residues. The CDR3 region is CASSLKASGVRAPNEQFF. The CDR3, as DNA: TGCGCCAGCAGCTTGAAGGCTAGCGGGGTGAGAGCTCCCAATGAGCAGTTCTTC.

The chain employs TRBV2 and TRBJ2-1, with 9 nucleotides matching TRBD2. Germline loops: CDR1 SNHLY, CDR2 FYNNEI. The CDR3 covers 17 residues. The V gene end was trimmed by 4 bases and the J gene end by 2 bases; junction bases not matched to a gene: 9. CDR3 sequence: CASSGGTSREPYNEQFF. CDR3 in DNA: TGTGCCAGCAGTGGGGGGACTAGCCGAGAACCCTACAATGAGCAGTTCTTC.

The chain employs TRBV7-2 and TRBJ1-5; D remains ambiguous. CDR3 length equals 14 residues. The V gene's germline CDR1 is SGHTA and CDR2 FQGNSA. V lost 4 bases and J lost 4, with 11 bases in between. The CDR3 spells CASSSDGINQPQHF. CDR3 DNA: TGTGCCAGCAGCTCGGACGGAATAAATCAGCCCCAGCATTTT.

This clonotype is a singleton in its sample. This chain joins TRBV9 and TRBJ2-5, with D unresolved. Trimming left V 0 bases short and J 1 base short, with 7 bases between. The germline CDR1 and CDR2 sequences are SGDLS and YYNGEE. The CDR3 length is 14 residues. The CDR3 DNA sequence: TGTGCCAGCAGCGTAGCCGGAGCCCAAGAGACCCAGTACTTC. Its translation: CASSVAGAQETQYF. The full variable domain, rest sourced from reference TRBV9 and TRBJ2-5, is DSGVTQTPKHLITATGQRVTLRCSPRSGDLSVYWYQQSLDQGLQFLIQYYNGEERAKGNILERFSAQQFPDLHSELNLSSLELGDSALYFCASSVAGAQETQYFGPGTRLLVL.

The chain recombines TRBV20-1 with TRBJ1-2; 9 nucleotides match TRBD1. This CDR3 spans 15 amino acids. Looked up from germline, CDR1 is DFQATT and CDR2 is SNEGSKA (reference sequence). V lost 0 bases and J lost 6; bases outside the gene matches: 8. The CDR3 loop reads CSARDSGTGLNGYTF. CDR3 in DNA: TGCAGTGCTAGAGATTCCGGGACAGGGTTGAATGGCTACACCTTC.

This clonotype was seen a single time. V and J are TRBV7-9 and TRBJ1-1, with a weak D call TRBD1 (5 bases). The germline V and J ends were trimmed by 5 bases and 4 bases, with 14 bases remaining between them. The germline V gene has CDR1 SEHNR and CDR2 FQNEAQ (reference sequence). This CDR3 contains 14 residues. For the CDR3, the DNA is TGTGCCAGCAGCCCCGGGGGGGTGAGCACTGAAGCTTTCTTT. Translated: CASSPGGVSTEAFF. Full variable domain (rest looked up from reference TRBV7-9 and TRBJ1-1): DTGVSQNPRHKITKRGQNVTFRCDPISEHNRLYWYRQTLGQGPEFLTYFQNEAQLEKSRLLSDRFSAERPKGSFSTLEIQRTEQGDSAMYLCASSPGGVSTEAFFGQGTRLTVV.

The chain recombines TRBV5-1 with TRBJ1-2; the D is unclear. This CDR3 is built from 15 residues. The ends were cut back, 0 bases at V and 8 bases at J, with 17 bases in the middle. CDR1 and CDR2 (germline): SGHRS, YFSETQ. The CDR3 DNA sequence: TGCGCCAGCAGCTTGGTTGGAGGGATTGCGGAGGGCTACACCTTC. This encodes CASSLVGGIAEGYTF.

The chain employs TRBV4-1 and TRBJ2-2, with no clear D. Germline-derived CDR1 and CDR2 are MGHRA and YSYEKL. This CDR3 has 17 residues. The germline V and J ends were trimmed by 1 base and 4 bases, with 16 bases remaining between them. The CDR3 region is CASSQVDLGFRTGELFF. The CDR3 bases are TGCGCCAGCAGCCAAGTCGACTTGGGGTTTCGCACCGGGGAGCTGTTTTTT.

The genes are TRBV15 and TRBJ1-1, with D possibly TRBD1 on 6 matching bases. This CDR3 is built from 14 residues. V lost 9 bases, J lost 5 bases, and 19 bases lay in between. The germline gives CDR1 LNHNV, CDR2 YYDKDF (reference sequence). The CDR3 sequence: CATKGGVPGTEAFF. The CDR3 DNA reads TGTGCCACGAAAGGGGGAGTCCCAGGGACTGAAGCTTTCTTT.

The V gene is TRBV15, the J gene TRBJ2-7; no clear D gene. From germline, CDR1 is LNHNV and CDR2 YYDKDF (reference sequence). V lost 0 bases, J lost 3 bases, and 6 bases lay in between. CDR3 length: 13 residues. CDR3 amino acids: CATSRDTVYEQYF. The CDR3 DNA reads as TGTGCCACCAGCAGAGATACCGTCTACGAGCAGTACTTC.

This rearrangement joins TRBV20-1 to TRBJ2-5, with TRBD1 matching over 8 bases. The CDR3 totals 16 residues. The germline CDR1 and CDR2 sequences are DFQATT and SNEGSKA (reference sequence). Trimming at V came to 0 bases and at J to 5 bases, leaving 11 bases not matched to a gene. The CDR3 DNA reads TGCAGTGCTAGAGATCCCCAGGGGGCGGTTATTGAGACCCAGTACTTC. Residues: CSARDPQGAVIETQYF.

The rearrangement uses TRBV12-3 or TRBV12-4 and TRBJ1-2; D uncertain. V dropped 7 bases and J dropped 0 bases, with 12 bases sitting between them. The CDR3 length is 14 residues. The CDR3: CASTLDGPNYGYTF. In DNA, the CDR3 is TGTGCCAGCACCTTGGACGGACCTAACTATGGCTACACCTTC.

Only one count was recorded for this clonotype. An end of the junction does not agree with germline; a read error may underlie this. The chain uses TRBV6-5 and TRBJ2-2; D unresolved. Germline V lookup: CDR1 MNHEY, CDR2 SVGAGI. The CDR3 consists of 14 residues. The CDR3: CASSYGSKTGELFF. The CDR3 bases are TGTGCCAGCAGTTACGGCTCGAAGACCGGGGAGCTGTTTTTT.

The chain recombines TRBV30 with TRBJ1-5; D not resolved. In germline, CDR1 is GTSNPN, CDR2 SVGIG (reference sequence). CDR3 length equals 15 residues. V dropped 1 base and J dropped 0 bases, with 10 bases sitting between them. The CDR3 here is CAWSGARHSNQPQHF. CDR3 DNA: TGTGCCTGGAGTGGTGCCAGACATAGCAATCAGCCCCAGCATTTT.

The rearrangement joins TRBV29-1 to TRBJ1-1; D remains unclear. Germline loops: CDR1 SQVTM, CDR2 ANQGSEA. This CDR3 has 13 amino acids. Trimming cost V 0 bases and J 4 bases, with 9 bases left between them. The CDR3, as DNA: TGCAGCGTTGAAGAGGGCTCGAGCACTGAAGCTTTCTTT. Translated: CSVEEGSSTEAFF.